The T cell receptor beta chain described here comes from a study of TIL therapy for anti-PD-1-resistant metastatic lung cancer. V was pared by 0 bases and J by 10 bases, with 8 bases between. CDR3 size: 12 residues. Germline lookup yields CDR1 SGHDT and CDR2 YYEEEE. Time point reported: pre-treatment sample, taken before nivolumab and TIL therapy. Overall study findings and caveats: The baseline peripheral repertoire was partially replaced by infused TIL clonotypes that later decayed. This highly selected cohort may not generalize to typical lung cancer patients.

Only one count was recorded for this clone. Antigen: not known. The libraries were made with immunoSEQ v3. Some clones are missing from TCRdb's copy, which holds only in-frame ones; the method was immunoSEQ multiplex PCR. This sample has about 46,000 clones, with 80% to 90% found just once. The material was blood, obtained at baseline. The chain is built from TRBV5-6 and TRBJ2-1, with D uncertain. This clonotype was sampled from a person aged 25-79 years with non-small cell lung cancer. The CDR3 DNA is TGTGCCAGCAGCTTGGTTCCCCAGGAGCAGTTCTTC. It yields the protein CASSLVPQEQFF.